The 5 T cell receptor beta chains presented below share a single source sample, sequenced in a study of blood T cell repertoires in COVID-19. Generated by immunoSEQ multiplex PCR, the TCRdb table keeps only in-frame clones and is missing some. The sample comprises 35,000 to 55,000 clones, 70% to 90% of which are singletons, and roughly a sixth rests with the top ten. Sequenced input: peripheral blood. The origin of the receptors is a man in his 70s with active COVID-19.

The genes are TRBV18 and TRBJ2-7, with 10 bases matching TRBD1. V shed 3 bases and J 2 bases; nucleotides not matched to a gene: 10. The CDR3 totals 17 residues. The germline gives CDR1 KGHSH, CDR2 LQKENI. The CDR3: CASSPGQGIRGTYEQYF. Written as DNA, the CDR3 is TGTGCCAGCTCACCGGGACAGGGGATCCGCGGGACCTACGAGCAGTACTTC.

The rearrangement joins TRBV7-9 to TRBJ1-2, with TRBD1 identical over 8 bases. CDR3 length: 16 residues. Germline V gene sequence: CDR1 SEHNR, CDR2 FQNEAQ (reference sequence). Trimming at V came to 5 bases and at J to 3 bases, leaving 11 bases not matched to a gene. The CDR3 is CASSLEGQGVYYGYTF. The CDR3 DNA reads as TGTGCCAGCAGCCTAGAAGGACAGGGAGTTTACTATGGCTACACCTTC.

V gene TRBV7-9 combines with J gene TRBJ2-3; 9 bases are a match to TRBD1. CDR1 and CDR2 from the germline V gene are SEHNR and FQNEAQ (reference sequence). V was pared by 1 base and J by 6 bases, with 5 bases of the junction left unmatched. The CDR3 runs to 15 residues. For the CDR3, the DNA is TGTGCCAGCAGCTTAGGGGACAGGGAAAAGGATACGCAGTATTTT. Translating gives CASSLGDREKDTQYF.

V is TRBV3-1 (or the pseudogene TRBV3-2) and J is TRBJ1-2, with D maybe TRBD1 (6 bases). There are 13 residues in the CDR3. CDR1 is LGHDT, CDR2 YNNKEL, per germline (reference sequence). Trimming pared 4 bases from V and 6 bases from J, leaving 12 bases between. CDR3 amino acids: CASSLTEGDGYTF. CDR3 sequence (DNA): TGTGCCAGCAGCCTTACAGAGGGGGATGGCTACACCTTC.

The chain joins TRBV7-9 to TRBJ2-5; TRBD1 matches at 8 bases. Losses at the gene ends were 7 bases for V and 0 bases for J; bases not matched to a gene: 10. This CDR3 is built from 16 residues. CDR1 SEHNR and CDR2 FQNEAQ come from the germline V gene (reference sequence). The CDR3 is CASTSGATGDQETQYF. CDR3 nucleotides: TGTGCCAGCACCTCGGGGGCGACAGGGGACCAAGAGACCCAGTACTTC.